This T cell receptor (beta chain) comes out of a study of blood T cell repertoires in COVID-19. As for the study in general: There were acute and convalescent COVID-19 samples, and they came from the United States, Italy and Spain. In each case, the material was cDNA or gDNA derived from T cells, B-cell-depleted T cells, or PBMCs.

The V gene's germline CDR1 is SGHNT and CDR2 YYREEE (reference sequence). The CDR3 has 13 residues. Trimming stripped 0 bases from V and 8 bases from J, with 11 bases between. In the study's own analysis: The authors estimated nucleated cell counts from reference gene primer amplification. Clones were read by immunoSEQ multiplex PCR, and TCRdb kept only the in-frame ones, dropping some. Clone size and V and J calls were adopted from that table, with D and trimming inferred from the DNA. The sample shows 210,000 or so clones, about 88% of them seen only once. Sample: peripheral blood. This receptor was obtained from a woman aged 40 to 50 who had recovered from COVID-19. The chain is built from TRBV5-4 and TRBJ1-2, with a possible D match to TRBD1 (6 bases). In DNA form, the CDR3 reads TGTGCCAGCAGCTTGGATCCAGGGGACGGCTACACCTTC. It codes for CASSLDPGDGYTF.